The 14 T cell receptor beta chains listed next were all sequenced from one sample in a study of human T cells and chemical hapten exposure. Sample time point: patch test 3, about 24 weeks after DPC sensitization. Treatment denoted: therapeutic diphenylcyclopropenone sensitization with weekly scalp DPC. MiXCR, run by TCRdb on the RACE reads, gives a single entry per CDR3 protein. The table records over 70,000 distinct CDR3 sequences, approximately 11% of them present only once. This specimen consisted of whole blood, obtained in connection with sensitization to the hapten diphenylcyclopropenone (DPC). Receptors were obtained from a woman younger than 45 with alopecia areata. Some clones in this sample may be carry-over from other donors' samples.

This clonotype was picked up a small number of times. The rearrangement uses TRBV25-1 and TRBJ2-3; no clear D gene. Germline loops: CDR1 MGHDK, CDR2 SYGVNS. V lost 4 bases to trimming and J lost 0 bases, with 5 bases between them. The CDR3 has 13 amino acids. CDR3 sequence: CASSGPSTDTQYF. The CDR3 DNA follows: TGTGCCAGCAGTGGTCCTAGCACAGATACGCAGTATTTT.

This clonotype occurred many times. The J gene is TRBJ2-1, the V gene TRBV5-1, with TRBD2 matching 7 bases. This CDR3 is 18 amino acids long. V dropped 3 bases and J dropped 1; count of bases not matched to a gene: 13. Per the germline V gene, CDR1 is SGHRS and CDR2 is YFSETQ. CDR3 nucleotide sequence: TGCGCCAGCAGCTGGCCTACCCTGGCGGGAGATTCCTACAATGAGCAGTTCTTC. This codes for CASSWPTLAGDSYNEQFF.

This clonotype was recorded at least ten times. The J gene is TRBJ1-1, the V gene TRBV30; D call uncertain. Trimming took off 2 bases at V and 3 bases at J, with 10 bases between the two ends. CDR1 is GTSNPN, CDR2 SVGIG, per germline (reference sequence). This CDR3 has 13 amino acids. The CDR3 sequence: CAWSSSGDTEAFF. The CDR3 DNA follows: TGTGCCTGGAGTTCCTCTGGGGACACTGAAGCTTTCTTT.

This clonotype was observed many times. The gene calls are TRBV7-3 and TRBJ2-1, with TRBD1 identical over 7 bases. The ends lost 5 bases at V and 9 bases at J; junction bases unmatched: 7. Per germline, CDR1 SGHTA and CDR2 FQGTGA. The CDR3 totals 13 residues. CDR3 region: CASSRQGLGEQFF. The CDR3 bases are TGTGCCAGCAGCAGACAGGGTTTGGGTGAGCAGTTCTTC.

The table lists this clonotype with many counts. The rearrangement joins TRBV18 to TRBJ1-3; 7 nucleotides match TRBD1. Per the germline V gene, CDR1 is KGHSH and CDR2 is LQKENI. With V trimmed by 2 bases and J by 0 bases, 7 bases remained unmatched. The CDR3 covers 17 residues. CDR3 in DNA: TGTGCCAGCTCACCATACGCGACAGGGAGCTCTGGAAACACCATATATTTT. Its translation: CASSPYATGSSGNTIYF.

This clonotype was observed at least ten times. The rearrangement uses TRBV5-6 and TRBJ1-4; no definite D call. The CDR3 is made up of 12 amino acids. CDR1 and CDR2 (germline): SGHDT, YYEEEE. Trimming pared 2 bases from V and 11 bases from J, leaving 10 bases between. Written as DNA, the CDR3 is TGTGCCAGCAGCTTCGACGGGCGGAAACTGTTTTTT. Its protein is CASSFDGRKLFF.

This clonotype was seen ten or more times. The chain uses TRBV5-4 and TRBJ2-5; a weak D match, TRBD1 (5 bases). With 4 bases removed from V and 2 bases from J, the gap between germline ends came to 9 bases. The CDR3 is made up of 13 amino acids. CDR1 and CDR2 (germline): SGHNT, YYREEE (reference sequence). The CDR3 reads CASSTTEQETQYF. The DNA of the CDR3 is TGTGCCAGCAGCACGACAGAGCAAGAGACCCAGTACTTC.

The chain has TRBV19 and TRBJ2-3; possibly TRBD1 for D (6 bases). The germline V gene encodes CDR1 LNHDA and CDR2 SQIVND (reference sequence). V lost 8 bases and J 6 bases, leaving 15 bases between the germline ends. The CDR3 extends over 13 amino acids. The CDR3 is CASSGQGVDTQYF. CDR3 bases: TGTGCCAGTTCGGGACAAGGGGTTGATACGCAGTATTTT.

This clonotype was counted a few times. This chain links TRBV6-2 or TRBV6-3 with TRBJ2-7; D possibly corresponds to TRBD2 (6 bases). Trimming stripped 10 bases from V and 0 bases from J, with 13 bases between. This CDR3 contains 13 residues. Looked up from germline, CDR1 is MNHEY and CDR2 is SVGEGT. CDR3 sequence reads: CATSEPNSYEQYF. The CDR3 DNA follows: TGTGCCACTAGCGAACCCAACTCCTACGAGCAGTACTTC.

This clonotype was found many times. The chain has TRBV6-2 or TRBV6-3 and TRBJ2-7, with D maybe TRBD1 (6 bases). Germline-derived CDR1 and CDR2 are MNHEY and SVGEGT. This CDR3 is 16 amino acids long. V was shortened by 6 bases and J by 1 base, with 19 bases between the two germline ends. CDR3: CASRPLDRRGSYEQYF. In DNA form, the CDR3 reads TGTGCCAGCAGACCCCTCGACAGGCGAGGGTCCTACGAGCAGTACTTC.

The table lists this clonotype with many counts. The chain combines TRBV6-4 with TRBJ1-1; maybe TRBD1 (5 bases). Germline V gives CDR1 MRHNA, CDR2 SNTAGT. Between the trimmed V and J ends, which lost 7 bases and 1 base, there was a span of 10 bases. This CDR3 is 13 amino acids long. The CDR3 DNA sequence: TGTGCCAGCAAGGGGACCCCGAACACTGAAGCTTTCTTT. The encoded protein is CASKGTPNTEAFF.

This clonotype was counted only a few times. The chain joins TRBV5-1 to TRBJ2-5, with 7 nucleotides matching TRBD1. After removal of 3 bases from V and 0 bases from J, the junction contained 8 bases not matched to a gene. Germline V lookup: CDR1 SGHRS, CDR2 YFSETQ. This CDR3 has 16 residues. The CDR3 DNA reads TGCGCCAGCAGCTATTCGACAGGGCCCTACCAAGAGACCCAGTACTTC. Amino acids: CASSYSTGPYQETQYF.

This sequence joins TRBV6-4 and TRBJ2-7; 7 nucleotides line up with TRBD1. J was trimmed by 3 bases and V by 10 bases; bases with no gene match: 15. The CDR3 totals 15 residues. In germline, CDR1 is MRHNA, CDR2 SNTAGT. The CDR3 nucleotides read TGTGCCACCAATCACCGACAGGGTCGTAACTACGAGCAGTACTTC. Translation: CATNHRQGRNYEQYF.

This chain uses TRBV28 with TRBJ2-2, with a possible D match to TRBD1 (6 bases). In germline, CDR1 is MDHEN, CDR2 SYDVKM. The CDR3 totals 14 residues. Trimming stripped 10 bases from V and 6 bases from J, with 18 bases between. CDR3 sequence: CAISNQGFSGELFF. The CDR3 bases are TGTGCCATTTCGAACCAGGGGTTCTCCGGGGAGCTGTTTTTT.